The clone carrying this T cell receptor (beta chain) appeared a few times. The data originate from a study of cytomegalovirus exposure and HLA in healthy donors. Study at large: From some 180 million T cells, an earlier analysis saw roughly 120 million unique TCR beta sequences.

Trimming took 5 bases from V and 6 from J, leaving 14 bases between them. The CDR3 covers 13 residues. Germline V lookup: CDR1 SGHRS, CDR2 YFSETQ. The PCR employed 60 Vbeta primers together with 13 Jbeta primers. In the original workflow: It was a later analysis that counted about 80 million unique TCR beta chains, of which some 10 million were shared. Produced via immunoSEQ multiplex PCR; TCRdb's table is partial and in-frame only. V, J and clone size derive from that table, while D and trimming were established from the DNA sequence. The sample has 100,000 or so clones; about 12% are singletons. The chain recombines TRBV5-1 with TRBJ1-2; D remains ambiguous. This clonotype originated in a man in his forties in good health and CMV-seropositive. The specimen sequenced was PBMCs. CDR3 sequence (DNA): TGCGCCAGCAGTGTTCACTTCGGGGATGGCTACACCTTC. Translating it yields CASSVHFGDGYTF.